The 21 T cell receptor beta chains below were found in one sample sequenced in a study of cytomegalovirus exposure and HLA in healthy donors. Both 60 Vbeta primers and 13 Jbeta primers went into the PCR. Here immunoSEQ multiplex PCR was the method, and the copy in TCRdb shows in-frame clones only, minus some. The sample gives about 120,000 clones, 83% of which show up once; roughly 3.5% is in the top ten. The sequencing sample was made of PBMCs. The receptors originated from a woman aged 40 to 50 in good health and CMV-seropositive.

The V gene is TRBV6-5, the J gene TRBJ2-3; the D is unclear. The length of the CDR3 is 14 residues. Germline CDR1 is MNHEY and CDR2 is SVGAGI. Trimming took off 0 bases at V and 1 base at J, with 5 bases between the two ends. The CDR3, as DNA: TGTGCCAGCAGTTACTCCCTCGGCACAGATACGCAGTATTTT. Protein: CASSYSLGTDTQYF.

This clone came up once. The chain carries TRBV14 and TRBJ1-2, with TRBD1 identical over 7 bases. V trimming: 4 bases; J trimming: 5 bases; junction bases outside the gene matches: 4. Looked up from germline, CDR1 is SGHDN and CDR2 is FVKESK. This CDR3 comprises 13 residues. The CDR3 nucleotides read TGTGCCAGCAGCCTGACAGGGTCATATGGCTACACCTTC. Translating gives CASSLTGSYGYTF.

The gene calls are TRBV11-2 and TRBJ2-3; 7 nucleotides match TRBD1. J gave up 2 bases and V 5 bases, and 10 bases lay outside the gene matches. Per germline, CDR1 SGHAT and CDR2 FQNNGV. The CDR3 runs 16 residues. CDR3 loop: CASSPRGGVLTDTQYF. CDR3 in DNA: TGTGCCAGCAGCCCTCGAGGGGGCGTCCTCACAGATACGCAGTATTTT.

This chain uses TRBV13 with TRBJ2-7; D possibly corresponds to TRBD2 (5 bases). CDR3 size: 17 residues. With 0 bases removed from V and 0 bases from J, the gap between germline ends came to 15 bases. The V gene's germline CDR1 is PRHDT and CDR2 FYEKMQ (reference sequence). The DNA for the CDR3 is TGTGCCAGCAGCTTAGGGACCGGACTGGTTAGCTCCTACGAGCAGTACTTC. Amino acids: CASSLGTGLVSSYEQYF.

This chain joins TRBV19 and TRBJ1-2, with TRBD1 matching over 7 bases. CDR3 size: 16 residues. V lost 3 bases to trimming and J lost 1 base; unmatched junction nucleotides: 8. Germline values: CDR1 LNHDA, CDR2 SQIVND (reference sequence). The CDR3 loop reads CASSIPQGSHNYGYTF. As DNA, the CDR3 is TGTGCCAGTAGTATCCCACAGGGGAGTCATAACTATGGCTACACCTTC.

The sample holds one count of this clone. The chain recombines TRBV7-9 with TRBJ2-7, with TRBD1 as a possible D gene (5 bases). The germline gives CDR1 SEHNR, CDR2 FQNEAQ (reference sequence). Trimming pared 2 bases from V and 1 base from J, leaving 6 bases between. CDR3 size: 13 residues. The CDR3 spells CASSLPGSYEQYF. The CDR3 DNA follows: TGTGCCAGCAGCTTACCAGGGTCCTACGAGCAGTACTTC.

CDR3 loop: CASSQEGQNYNEQFF. The CDR3 DNA reads TGCGCCAGCAGCCAAGAGGGACAGAACTACAATGAGCAGTTCTTC. The chain couples TRBV4-1 to TRBJ2-1; 7 bases line up with TRBD1. This CDR3 is 15 amino acids long. V lost 0 bases, J lost 3 bases, and 2 bases stayed unmatched. Germline values: CDR1 MGHRA, CDR2 YSYEKL.

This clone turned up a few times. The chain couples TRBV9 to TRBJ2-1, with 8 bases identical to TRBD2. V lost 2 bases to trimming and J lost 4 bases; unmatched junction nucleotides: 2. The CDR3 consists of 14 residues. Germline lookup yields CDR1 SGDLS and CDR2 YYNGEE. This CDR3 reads CASSVSGTYNEQFF. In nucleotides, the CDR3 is TGTGCCAGCAGCGTTAGCGGGACATACAATGAGCAGTTCTTC.

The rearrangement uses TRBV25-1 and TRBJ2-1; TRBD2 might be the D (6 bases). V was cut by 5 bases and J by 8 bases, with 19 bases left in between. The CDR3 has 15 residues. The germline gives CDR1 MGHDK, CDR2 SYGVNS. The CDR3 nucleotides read TGTGCCAGCAGTCCCCGCCCGGGTCGCGGGGATGAGCAGTTCTTC. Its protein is CASSPRPGRGDEQFF. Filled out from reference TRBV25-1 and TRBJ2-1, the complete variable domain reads EADIYQTPRYLVIGTGKKITLECSQTMGHDKMYWYQQDPGMELHLIHYSYGVNSTEKGDLSSESTVSRIRTEHFPLTLESARPSHTSQYLCASSPRPGRGDEQFFGPGTRLTVL.

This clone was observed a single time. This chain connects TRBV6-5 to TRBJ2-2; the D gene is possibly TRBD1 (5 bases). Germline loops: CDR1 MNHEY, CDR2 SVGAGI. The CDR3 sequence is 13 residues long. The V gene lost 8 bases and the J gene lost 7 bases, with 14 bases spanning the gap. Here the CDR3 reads CASRRQPVGELFF. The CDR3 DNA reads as TGTGCCAGCCGGCGACAGCCTGTCGGGGAGCTGTTTTTT.

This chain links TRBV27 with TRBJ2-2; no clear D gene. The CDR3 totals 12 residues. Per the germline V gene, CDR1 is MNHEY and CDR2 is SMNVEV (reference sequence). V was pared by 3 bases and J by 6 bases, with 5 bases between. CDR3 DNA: TGTGCCAGCAGTTTTTGGCCCGGGGAGCTGTTTTTT. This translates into CASSFWPGELFF.

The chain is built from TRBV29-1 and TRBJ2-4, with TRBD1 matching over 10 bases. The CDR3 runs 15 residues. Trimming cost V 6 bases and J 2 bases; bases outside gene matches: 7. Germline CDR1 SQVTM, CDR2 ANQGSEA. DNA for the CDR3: TGCAGCGTGGAGGACAGGGGGGAGTCCAAAAACATTCAGTACTTC. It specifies CSVEDRGESKNIQYF.

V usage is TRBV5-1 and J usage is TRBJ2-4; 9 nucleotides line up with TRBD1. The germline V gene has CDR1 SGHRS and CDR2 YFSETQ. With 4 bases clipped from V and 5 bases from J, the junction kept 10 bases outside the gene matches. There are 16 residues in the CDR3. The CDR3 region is CASSISPGQGENIQYF. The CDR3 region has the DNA TGCGCCAGCAGCATCTCACCGGGACAGGGCGAAAACATTCAGTACTTC.

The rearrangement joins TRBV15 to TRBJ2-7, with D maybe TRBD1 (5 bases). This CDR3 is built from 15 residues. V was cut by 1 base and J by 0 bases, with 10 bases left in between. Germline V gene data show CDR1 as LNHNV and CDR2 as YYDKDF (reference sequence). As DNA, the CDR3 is TGTGCCACCAGCAGAGCAACAGGAAGCTCCTACGAGCAGTACTTC. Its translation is CATSRATGSSYEQYF.

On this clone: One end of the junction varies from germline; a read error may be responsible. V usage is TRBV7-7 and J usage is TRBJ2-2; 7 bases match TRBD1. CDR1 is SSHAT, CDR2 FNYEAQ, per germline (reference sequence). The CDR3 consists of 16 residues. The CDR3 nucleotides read TGTGCTAGCAGCGAAATTGGGACAGCGAACACCGGGGAGCTGTTTTTT. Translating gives CASSEIGTANTGELFF.

CDR3 bases: TGCAGCGGCAGTACTAGCGGGAGTAGAACCGGGGAGCTGTTTTTT. Protein sequence: CSGSTSGSRTGELFF. V is TRBV29-1 and J is TRBJ2-2; TRBD2 matches 11 bases. Trimming removed 7 bases from V and 5 bases from J; junction bases left unmatched: 9. Germline V CDR1 and CDR2: SQVTM, ANQGSEA. This CDR3 spans 15 amino acids.

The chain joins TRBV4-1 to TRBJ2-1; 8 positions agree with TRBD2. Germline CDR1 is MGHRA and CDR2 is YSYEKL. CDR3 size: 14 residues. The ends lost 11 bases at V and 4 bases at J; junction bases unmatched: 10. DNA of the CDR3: TGCGCCGAACCCGGAACTAGCGGATACAATGAGCAGTTCTTC. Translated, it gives CAEPGTSGYNEQFF.

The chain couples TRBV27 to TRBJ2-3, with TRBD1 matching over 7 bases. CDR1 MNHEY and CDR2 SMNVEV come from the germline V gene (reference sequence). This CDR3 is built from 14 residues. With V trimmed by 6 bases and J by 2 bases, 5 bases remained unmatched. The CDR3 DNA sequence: TGTGCCAGCAGCCGTAAGGGGGCCACAGATACGCAGTATTTT. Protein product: CASSRKGATDTQYF.

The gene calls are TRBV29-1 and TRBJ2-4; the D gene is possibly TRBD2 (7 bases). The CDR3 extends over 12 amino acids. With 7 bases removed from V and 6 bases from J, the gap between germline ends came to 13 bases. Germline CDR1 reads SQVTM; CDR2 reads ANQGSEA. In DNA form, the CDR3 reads TGCAGCGCCCGGGGGGCTCGAAACATTCAGTACTTC. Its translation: CSARGARNIQYF.

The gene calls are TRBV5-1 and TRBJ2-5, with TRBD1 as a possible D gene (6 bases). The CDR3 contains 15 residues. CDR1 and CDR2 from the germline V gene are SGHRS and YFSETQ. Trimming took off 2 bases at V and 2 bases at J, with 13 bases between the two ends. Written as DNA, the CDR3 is TGCGCCAGCAGCTTTTCTCCAGGGGCTCAAGAGACCCAGTACTTC. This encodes CASSFSPGAQETQYF. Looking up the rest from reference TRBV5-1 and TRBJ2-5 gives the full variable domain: KAGVTQTPRYLIKTRGQQVTLSCSPISGHRSVSWYQQTPGQGLQFLFEYFSETQRNKGNFPGRFSGRQFSNSRSEMNVSTLELGDSALYLCASSFSPGAQETQYFGPGTRLLVL.

In nucleotides, the CDR3 is TGCGCCAGCAGCTCCGGACAGGGAGGTTATGACACAGATACGCAGTATTTT. Translated, it gives CASSSGQGGYDTDTQYF. The rearrangement links TRBV5-1 to TRBJ2-3; 8 positions agree with TRBD1. The CDR3 is made up of 17 amino acids. V lost 3 bases, J lost 2 bases, and 11 bases stayed unmatched. The V gene's germline CDR1 is SGHRS and CDR2 YFSETQ.